The rows below give T cell receptor beta chains drawn from one sample of a study of T-cell memory formation after mild COVID-19. One entry per CDR3 protein, called by TCRdb with MiXCR from the 5' RACE reads. The table lists roughly 190,000 distinct CDR3 sequences, about 16% of them singletons. The sample taken for sequencing was PBMCs or a T cell subset sorted from them (not recorded which). Receptors were obtained from an adult woman who had mild COVID-19 (a few samples of this study predate the infection). Cell type and time point are not known. The CDR3 runs from the conserved cysteine through the conserved F or W. D genes are given only for firm matches. The size of a clone is reported for some rows only, either as once, few or many, or as a class for expanded clones.

NA TRBJ2-7 TRBV7-9 TRBD1 CASSLSRTGAQEQYF TGTGCCAGCAGCTTGTCCCGGACAGGGGCTCAGGAGCAGTACTTC
few TRBJ1-2 TRBV3-1 TRBD1 CASSGDRANYGYTF TGTGCCAGCAGCGGGGACAGGGCCAACTATGGCTACACCTTC
NA TRBJ1-2 TRBV7-9 TRBD1 CASIQQGANGYTF TGTGCCAGCATCCAACAGGGGGCGAATGGCTACACCTTC
NA TRBJ1-5 TRBV6-6 NA CASSYSGLYQPQHF TGTGCCAGCAGTTACTCAGGGTTATACCAGCCCCAGCATTTT
few TRBJ2-5 TRBV11-2 NA CASSLDRQQETQYF TGTGCCAGCAGCTTAGATAGGCAGCAAGAGACCCAGTACTTC
NA TRBJ2-7 TRBV5-4 NA CASSPLGSGYEQYF TGTGCCAGCAGCCCTCTCGGGAGTGGGTACGAGCAGTACTTC
NA TRBJ2-7 TRBV12-3/TRBV12-4 NA CASSLGTSGRYTYEQYF TGTGCCAGCAGCTTAGGTACCTCCGGAAGGTACACCTACGAGCAGTACTTC
NA TRBJ2-1 TRBV12-3/TRBV12-4 TRBD1 CASSPGTEQYNEQFF TGTGCCAGCAGCCCCGGGACAGAACAATACAATGAGCAGTTCTTC
few TRBJ2-3 TRBV7-9 NA CASSLASGAVGGTDTQYF TGTGCCAGCAGCTTAGCGTCCGGCGCCGTAGGGGGCACAGATACGCAGTATTTT
few TRBJ1-4 TRBV7-9 TRBD1 CASSLDGTGYEKLFF TGTGCCAGCAGCTTAGACGGGACAGGGTATGAAAAACTGTTTTTT
few TRBJ2-2 TRBV5-1 TRBD2 CASSPRTSGGAAPGELFF TGCGCCAGCAGCCCAAGGACTAGCGGGGGGGCCGCTCCCGGGGAGCTGTTTTTT
NA TRBJ2-4 TRBV5-1 NA CASRGEVKNIQYF TGCGCCAGCAGGGGTGAAGTCAAAAACATTCAGTACTTC
NA TRBJ1-2 TRBV2 TRBD1 CASRGDSANYGYTF TGTGCCAGCAGGGGGGACAGTGCTAACTATGGCTACACCTTC
NA TRBJ1-1 TRBV18 NA CASSLQVQGTEAFF TGTGCCAGCTCTTTACAAGTACAGGGCACTGAAGCTTTCTTT
few TRBJ1-3 TRBV12-3/TRBV12-4 NA CASSIQGSGNTIYF TGTGCCAGCAGTATACAGGGCTCTGGAAACACCATATATTTT
many TRBJ2-7 TRBV4-2 TRBD2 CASSHPLAGAYEQYF TGTGCCAGCAGCCACCCGCTAGCGGGTGCCTACGAGCAGTACTTC
few TRBJ2-2 TRBV7-3 NA CASSLNPGAAGELFF TGTGCCAGCAGCTTAAACCCGGGGGCGGCCGGGGAGCTGTTTTTT
many TRBJ1-1 TRBV7-9 NA CASSLAGRGITEAFF TGTGCCAGCAGCTTAGCGGGCAGGGGTATCACTGAAGCTTTCTTT
NA TRBJ2-2 TRBV24-1 TRBD2 CATRSGRGTGELFF TGTGCCACCAGAAGCGGGAGGGGGACCGGGGAGCTGTTTTTT
few TRBJ2-1 TRBV3-2 NA CASSQEYAIAGPEYEQFF TGTGCCAGCAGCCAAGAATACGCTATAGCGGGACCGGAATATGAGCAGTTCTTC
NA TRBJ2-5 TRBV7-9 NA CASSLGKKETQYF TGTGCCAGCAGCTTAGGAAAGAAAGAGACCCAGTACTTC
NA TRBJ1-1 TRBV5-4 TRBD1 CASSLGTGGEGAFF TGTGCCAGCAGCTTGGGGACAGGGGGCGAAGGGGCTTTCTTT
few TRBJ2-3 TRBV24-1 TRBD1 CATSAPTGGGGGDTQYF TGTGCCACCAGTGCCCCAACAGGGGGCGGGGGTGGAGATACGCAGTATTTT
NA TRBJ1-6 TRBV6-5 NA CASAQGNSPLHF TGTGCCAGCGCCCAGGGTAATTCACCCCTCCACTTT
many TRBJ2-3 TRBV6-5 TRBD2 CASAPGGEYTQYF TGTGCCAGCGCTCCGGGAGGCGAATATACGCAGTATTTT
many TRBJ2-7 TRBV5-1 NA CASSREGQIYEQYF TGCGCCAGCAGCCGGGAGGGACAGATCTACGAGCAGTACTTC
NA TRBJ2-2 TRBV6-1 NA CASSPPGYGELFF TGTGCCAGCTCCCCCCCCGGGTACGGGGAGCTGTTTTTT
NA TRBJ2-6 TRBV4-1 TRBD1 CARTLSDRELSGANVLTF TGCGCCAGAACACTGTCTGACAGGGAACTTTCTGGGGCCAACGTCCTGACTTTC
few TRBJ2-5 TRBV7-8 NA CACSPRGRSRETQYF TGTGCCTGCAGCCCCCGAGGACGGTCGCGAGAGACCCAGTACTTC
few TRBJ2-7 TRBV30 TRBD2 CAWSAALGGSGKTYEQYF TGTGCCTGGAGTGCCGCCCTAGGTGGTAGCGGGAAGACCTACGAGCAGTACTTC
NA TRBJ1-3 TRBV24-1 TRBD1 CATSDSGDRPQHF TGTGCCACCAGTGATTCGGGGGACAGACCCCAACATTTT
NA TRBJ1-6 TRBV6-1 NA CASSDWGEINSPLHF TGTGCCAGCAGTGACTGGGGGGAAATTAATTCACCCCTCCACTTT
NA TRBJ2-7 TRBV6-2/TRBV6-3 TRBD1 CASKGTALYEQYF TGTGCCAGCAAGGGGACAGCACTCTACGAGCAGTACTTC
few TRBJ1-5 TRBV7-8 TRBD1 CASSDRTGRQPQHF TGTGCCAGCAGCGACCGGACAGGGCGACAGCCCCAGCATTTT
NA TRBJ1-4 TRBV16 NA CASSDGRRGEKLFF TGTGCCAGCAGCGACGGGCGGAGAGGGGAAAAACTGTTTTTT
few TRBJ1-5 TRBV20-1 TRBD1 CSARGNTGVNQPQHF TGCAGTGCTAGAGGAAATACAGGGGTTAATCAGCCCCAGCATTTT
NA TRBJ2-3 TRBV12-3/TRBV12-4 TRBD2 CASSLLASGETDTQYF TGTGCCAGCAGTTTACTCGCTAGCGGGGAGACAGATACGCAGTATTTT
once TRBJ2-5 TRBV20-1 TRBD2 CSARGLAIGTQYF TGCAGTGCTAGGGGACTAGCCATCGGGACCCAGTACTTC
few TRBJ2-7 TRBV6-1 TRBD1 CASSEPGTATF TGTGCCAGCAGTGAACCCGGGACAGCGACTTTC
NA TRBJ2-3 TRBV13 NA CASSPTGKGTRGTQYF TGTGCCAGCAGCCCCACAGGGAAGGGGACCAGGGGTACGCAGTATTTT
few TRBJ2-7 TRBV20-1 TRBD2 CSARAGLALSEQYF TGCAGTGCTAGAGCTGGACTAGCCCTTTCCGAGCAGTACTTC
many TRBJ1-1 TRBV5-1 NA CASSLGTAMNTEAFF TGCGCCAGCAGCTTGGGGACGGCTATGAACACTGAAGCTTTCTTT
NA TRBJ2-1 TRBV11-3 NA CASSFVKYNEQFF TGTGCCAGCAGCTTCGTAAAATACAATGAGCAGTTCTTC
few TRBJ2-5 TRBV24-1 NA CATGNLGAETQYF TGTGCCACCGGTAATCTGGGGGCAGAGACCCAGTACTTC
few TRBJ1-6 TRBV7-6 NA CASSLEVAGLNSPLHF TGTGCCAGCAGCTTAGAAGTTGCAGGACTCAATTCACCCCTCCACTTT
NA TRBJ1-1 TRBV19 NA CASSMFLNRENTEAFF TGTGCCAGTAGTATGTTCCTAAACCGGGAGAACACTGAAGCTTTCTTT
few TRBJ1-2 TRBV25-1 NA CASSPRTHQHGGYTF TGTGCCAGCAGCCCGAGGACCCATCAGCACGGTGGCTACACCTTC
NA TRBJ2-3 TRBV19 NA CASSSPPSDTQYF TGTGCCAGTAGTTCGCCCCCATCAGATACGCAGTATTTT
NA TRBJ2-3 TRBV7-6 TRBD1 CASSPSSGGLRDTQYF TGTGCCAGCAGCCCCTCTTCAGGGGGCCTTAGGGATACGCAGTATTTT
NA TRBJ1-1 TRBV14 NA CASSQVRASNTEAFF TGTGCCAGCAGCCAAGTAAGGGCCTCGAACACTGAAGCTTTCTTT
few TRBJ2-2 TRBV5-1 NA CASSTGQPNTGELFF TGCGCCAGCAGCACCGGACAACCCAACACCGGGGAGCTGTTTTTT
NA TRBJ2-5 TRBV5-1 TRBD2 CASSLRTSGQETQYF TGCGCCAGCAGCTTGAGGACTAGCGGGCAAGAGACCCAGTACTTC
once TRBJ1-6 TRBV19 TRBD1 CASTGTVPPLHF TGTGCCAGTACCGGGACAGTGCCACCCCTCCACTTT
few TRBJ2-5 TRBV29-1 NA CSVDEGAATQYF TGCAGCGTTGACGAAGGGGCCGCGACCCAGTACTTC